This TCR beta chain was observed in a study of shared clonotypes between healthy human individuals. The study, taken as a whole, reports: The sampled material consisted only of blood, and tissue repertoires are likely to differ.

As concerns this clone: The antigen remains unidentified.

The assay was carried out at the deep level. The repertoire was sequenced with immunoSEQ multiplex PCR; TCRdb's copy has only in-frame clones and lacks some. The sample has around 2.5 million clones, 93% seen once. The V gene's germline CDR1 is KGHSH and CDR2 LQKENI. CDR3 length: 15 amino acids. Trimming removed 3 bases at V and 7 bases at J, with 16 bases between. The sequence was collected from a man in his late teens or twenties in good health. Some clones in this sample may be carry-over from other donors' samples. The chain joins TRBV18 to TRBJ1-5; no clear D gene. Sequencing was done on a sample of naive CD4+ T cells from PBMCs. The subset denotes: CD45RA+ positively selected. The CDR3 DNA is TGTGCCAGCTCACCGGGTTCGGGGTCGATGCAGCCCCAGCATTTT. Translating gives CASSPGSGSMQPQHF.